Given below is one T cell receptor (beta chain) in context. Antigen: not known. These data are taken from a study of CD8 T cells in ankylosing spondylitis. Study-wide results and caveats: Prior work had noted some motif variants in reactive arthritis blood and synovial fluid. Blood of patients with ankylosing spondylitis appeared to be characterized by a TCR beta motif of several highly homologous variants. Clones linked to disease were reported to show significant enrichment in matched ankylosing spondylitis synovial fluid.

Scientists made TCR beta libraries using quantitative 5'-RACE with molecular barcodes. TCRdb reprocessed the 5' RACE reads via MiXCR and lists one record per CDR3 protein. The sample has 500,000 to 550,000 distinct CDR3 sequences, 10% to 15% seen once. Trimming stripped 2 bases from V and 7 bases from J, with 8 bases between. The CDR3 is made up of 12 amino acids. Germline-derived CDR1 and CDR2 are DFQATT and SNEGSKA (reference sequence). The clonotype originates from a male donor with ankylosing spondylitis. Sequenced material: blood, either unsorted or a sorted T cell fraction (not recorded which). The rearrangement uses TRBV20-1 and TRBJ1-4, with a weak D call TRBD1 (5 bases). CDR3 nucleotide sequence: TGCAGTGCTAGATGGGGGGGTGAAAAACTGTTTTTT. Its protein product is CSARWGGEKLFF.